The 12 T cell receptor beta chains given below trace back to one sample, sequenced in a study of CD8 T cells in Susac syndrome. Random hexamers were used to reverse transcribe the RNA input (about 0.5 to 1 ug). TCRdb analysed the immunoSEQ multiplex PCR reads with MiXCR anew, one entry per CDR3 protein. The top ten hold 0.095% of the sample, which has a few hundred thousand distinct CDR3 sequences, roughly 96% seen once. Sequenced sample: CD4+ T cells from PBMCs. Receptors were obtained from a human donor with multiple sclerosis.

The gene calls are TRBV19 and TRBJ2-3; 10 bases are shared with TRBD2. The length of the CDR3 is 14 residues. CDR1 is LNHDA and CDR2 is SQIVND in the germline V gene (reference sequence). With 6 bases clipped from V and 1 base from J, the junction kept 1 base outside the gene matches. The CDR3: CASRTSGGTDTQYF. Here the CDR3 DNA reads TGTGCCAGTAGAACTAGCGGGGGCACAGATACGCAGTATTTT.

This rearrangement joins TRBV7-6 to TRBJ2-2, with 11 bases identical to TRBD2. CDR1 and CDR2 (germline): SGHVS, FNYEAQ. J lost 5 bases, V lost 1 base, and 3 bases had no gene match. The CDR3 has 16 residues. CDR3 loop: CASSLGLAGPTGELFF. The CDR3 DNA reads TGTGCCAGCAGCTTAGGACTAGCGGGGCCGACCGGGGAGCTGTTTTTT.

This chain uses TRBV30 with TRBJ1-2, with 7 bases aligning to TRBD1. CDR3 size: 13 residues. The V and J ends lost 3 bases and 4 bases, in that order; junction bases with no gene match: 5. Germline CDR1 reads GTSNPN; CDR2 reads SVGIG (reference sequence). Written as DNA, the CDR3 is TGTGCCTGGAGCCAGGACAGGACCTATGGCTACACCTTC. Amino acids: CAWSQDRTYGYTF. The entire variable domain, with the rest obtained from reference TRBV30 and TRBJ1-2, is as follows: SQTIHQWPATLVQPVGSPLSLECTVEGTSNPNLYWYRQAAGRGLQLLFYSVGIGQISSEVPQNLSASRPQDRQFILSSKKLLLSDSGFYLCAWSQDRTYGYTFGSGTRLTVV.

The chain uses TRBV4-1 and TRBJ2-5, with D possibly called TRBD1 or TRBD2 (6 bases each). V was shortened by 0 bases and J by 5 bases, with 19 bases between the two germline ends. The CDR3 runs to 17 residues. Germline CDR1 MGHRA, CDR2 YSYEKL. The CDR3 DNA is TGCGCCAGCAGCCAAGAAAGGTCGGGGGCTAGCGTGGAGACCCAGTACTTC. It encodes CASSQERSGASVETQYF.

The chain uses TRBV3-1 and TRBJ2-3, with D possibly TRBD1 on 6 matching bases. The germline CDR1 and CDR2 sequences are LGHDT and YNNKEL (reference sequence). The CDR3 sequence is 16 residues long. V was trimmed by 3 bases and J by 4 bases, leaving 17 bases between them. CDR3 region: CASSHRSYRASDTQYF. CDR3 sequence (DNA): TGTGCCAGCAGCCACCGTTCGTACAGGGCCTCAGATACGCAGTATTTT.

V is TRBV7-9 and J is TRBJ2-2; D not certain. The CDR3 spans 16 residues. V shed 1 base and J shed 7 bases, with 16 bases lying between them. Germline lookup yields CDR1 SEHNR and CDR2 FQNEAQ (reference sequence). CDR3 region: CASSLGAGSTCGELFF. In DNA form, the CDR3 reads TGTGCCAGCAGCTTAGGGGCAGGCTCAACTTGCGGGGAGCTGTTTTTT.

The chain links TRBV2 to TRBJ1-5, with TRBD1 identical over 7 bases. V shed 5 bases and J 5 bases; nucleotides not matched to a gene: 6. Germline CDR1 SNHLY, CDR2 FYNNEI. This CDR3 spans 14 amino acids. CDR3 coding DNA: TGTGCCAGCAGTTCCGGGACAGCAGATCAGCCCCAGCATTTT. Its translation is CASSSGTADQPQHF.

The rearrangement uses TRBV5-6 and TRBJ2-3; 7 bases agree with TRBD1. V shed 2 bases and J 2 bases; nucleotides not matched to a gene: 2. CDR1 is SGHDT, CDR2 YYEEEE, per germline. The CDR3 is 14 amino acids. This chain's CDR3 is CASSFDRATDTQYF. The CDR3 nucleotides read TGTGCCAGCAGCTTCGACAGGGCCACAGATACGCAGTATTTT. The full variable domain, completed using reference TRBV5-6 and TRBJ2-3, is DAGVTQSPTHLIKTRGQQVTLRCSPKSGHDTVSWYQQALGQGPQFIFQYYEEEERQRGNFPDRFSGHQFPNYSSELNVNALLLGDSALYLCASSFDRATDTQYFGPGTRLTVL.

V and J are TRBV3-1 and TRBJ2-6; D unresolved. Germline V lookup: CDR1 LGHDT, CDR2 YNNKEL (reference sequence). The CDR3 length is 15 residues. V was pared by 1 base and J by 2 bases, with 6 bases between. The chain's CDR3 is CASSQVGAGANVLTF. DNA for the CDR3: TGTGCCAGCAGCCAAGTAGGTGCTGGGGCCAACGTCCTGACTTTC.

This rearrangement joins TRBV3-1 to TRBJ1-5; no clear D. V lost 0 bases, J lost 4 bases, and 10 bases lay in between. The germline V gene has CDR1 LGHDT and CDR2 YNNKEL (reference sequence). The CDR3 contains 15 residues. The CDR3 sequence is CASSQDNSKNQPQHF. In DNA, the CDR3 is TGTGCCAGCAGCCAAGACAACTCGAAAAATCAGCCCCAGCATTTT. Full variable domain (rest looked up from reference TRBV3-1 and TRBJ1-5): DTAVSQTPKYLVTQMGNDKSIKCEQNLGHDTMYWYKQDSKKFLKIMFSYNNKELIINETVPNRFSPKSPDKAHLNLHINSLELGDSAVYFCASSQDNSKNQPQHFGDGTRLSIL.

The V gene is TRBV3-1, the J gene TRBJ2-7; D is undetermined. This CDR3 is built from 14 residues. Between the trimmed V and J ends, which lost 4 bases and 1 base, there was a span of 11 bases. CDR1 and CDR2 (germline): LGHDT, YNNKEL (reference sequence). The CDR3 region has the DNA TGTGCCAGCAGCCCAACAGCTAGTTCCTACGAGCAGTACTTC. Residues: CASSPTASSYEQYF.

The V call is TRBV28, the J call TRBJ2-5; 9 nucleotides line up with TRBD2. There are 15 residues in the CDR3. Germline lookup yields CDR1 MDHEN and CDR2 SYDVKM. V shed 4 bases and J 4 bases; nucleotides not matched to a gene: 7. The CDR3 DNA is TGTGCCAGCAGTTCGAGCGGGAGGCGGTTAGAGACCCAGTACTTC. This translates into CASSSSGRRLETQYF.